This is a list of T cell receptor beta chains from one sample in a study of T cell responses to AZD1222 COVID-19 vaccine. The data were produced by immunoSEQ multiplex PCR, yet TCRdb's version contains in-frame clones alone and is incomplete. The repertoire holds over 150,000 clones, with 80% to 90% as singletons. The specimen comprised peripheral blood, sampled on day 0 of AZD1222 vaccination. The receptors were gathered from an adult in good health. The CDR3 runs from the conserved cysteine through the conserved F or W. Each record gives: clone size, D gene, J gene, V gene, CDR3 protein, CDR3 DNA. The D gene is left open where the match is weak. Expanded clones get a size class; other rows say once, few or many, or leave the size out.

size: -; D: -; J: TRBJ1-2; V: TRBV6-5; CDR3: CASSSADSYGYTF; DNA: TGTGCCAGCAGTTCCGCGGACAGCTATGGCTACACCTTC
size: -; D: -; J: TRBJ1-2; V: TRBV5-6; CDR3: CASSFPGRGYTF; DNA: TGTGCCAGCAGCTTCCCAGGGAGGGGCTACACCTTC
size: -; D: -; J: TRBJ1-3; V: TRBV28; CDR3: CASTNRGRTGNTIYF; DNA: TGTGCCAGCACCAATAGGGGGAGAACTGGAAACACCATATATTTT
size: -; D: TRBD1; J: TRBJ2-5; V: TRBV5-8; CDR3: CASSLGQGQETQYF; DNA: TGTGCCAGCAGCTTAGGACAGGGACAAGAGACCCAGTACTTC
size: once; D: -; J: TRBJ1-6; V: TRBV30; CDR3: CAWSPTRGSPLHF; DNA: TGTGCCTGGAGCCCTACCCGGGGTTCACCCCTCCACTTT
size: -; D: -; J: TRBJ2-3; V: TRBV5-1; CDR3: CASSLAILSTDTQYF; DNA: TGCGCCAGCAGCTTAGCGATTTTGAGCACAGATACGCAGTATTTT
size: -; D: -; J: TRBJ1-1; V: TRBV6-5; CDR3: CASSYRGLFEAFF; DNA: TGTGCCAGCAGTTACAGGGGACTTTTTGAAGCTTTCTTT
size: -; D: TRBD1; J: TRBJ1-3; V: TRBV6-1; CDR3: CASSEVDRADTIYF; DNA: TGTGCCAGCAGTGAAGTTGACAGGGCGGACACCATATATTTT
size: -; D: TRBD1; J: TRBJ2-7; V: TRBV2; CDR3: CASEEPAGGEQYF; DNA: TGTGCCAGCGAAGAACCGGCAGGGGGTGAGCAGTACTTC
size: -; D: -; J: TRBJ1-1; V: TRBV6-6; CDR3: CASSYSATAEAFF; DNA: TGTGCCAGCAGTTACTCTGCGACAGCTGAAGCTTTCTTT
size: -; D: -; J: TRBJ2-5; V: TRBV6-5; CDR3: CASSYGRAQETQYF; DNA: TGTGCCAGCAGTTACGGACGGGCCCAAGAGACCCAGTACTTC
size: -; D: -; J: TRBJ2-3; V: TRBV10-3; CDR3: CAISRPGGPDTQYF; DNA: TGTGCCATTTCCCGCCCCGGGGGGCCAGATACGCAGTATTTT
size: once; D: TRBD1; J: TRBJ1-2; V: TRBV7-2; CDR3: CASSSTGGGGYTF; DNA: TGTGCCAGCAGCTCGACAGGGGGAGGCGGCTACACCTTC
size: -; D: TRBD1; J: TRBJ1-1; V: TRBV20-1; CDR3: CSASAGTGNTEAFF; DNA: TGCAGTGCTAGTGCAGGGACAGGAAACACTGAAGCTTTCTTT
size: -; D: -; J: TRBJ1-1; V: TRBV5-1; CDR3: CASSPLNPNTEAFF; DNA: TGCGCCAGCAGCCCCCTAAACCCGAACACTGAAGCTTTCTTT
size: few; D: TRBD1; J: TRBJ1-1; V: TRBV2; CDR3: CASRDRLNTEAFF; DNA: TGTGCCAGTAGGGACAGACTCAACACTGAAGCTTTCTTT
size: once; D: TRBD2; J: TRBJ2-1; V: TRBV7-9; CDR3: CASSLGLADNEQFF; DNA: TGTGCCAGCAGCCTGGGACTAGCGGACAATGAGCAGTTCTTC
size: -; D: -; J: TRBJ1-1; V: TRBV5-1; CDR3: CASSLSGGRMNTEAFF; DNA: TGCGCCAGCAGCTTGAGCGGGGGGCGTATGAACACTGAAGCTTTCTTT
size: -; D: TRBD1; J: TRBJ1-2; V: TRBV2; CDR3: CASGTGNYGYTF; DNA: TGTGCCAGCGGGACAGGGAACTATGGCTACACCTTC
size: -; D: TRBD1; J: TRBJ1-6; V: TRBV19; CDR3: CASRTRTGEIYNSPLHF; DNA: TGTGCCAGTAGGACTAGAACAGGGGAAATCTATAATTCACCCCTCCACTTT
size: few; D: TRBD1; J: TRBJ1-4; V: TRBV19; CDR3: CASSPSGTVNEKLFF; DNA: TGTGCCAGTAGTCCTTCCGGGACAGTTAATGAAAAACTGTTTTTT
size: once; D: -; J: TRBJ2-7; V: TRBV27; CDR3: CASSLTQGSYEQYF; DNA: TGTGCCAGCAGCCTCACCCAGGGGTCCTACGAGCAGTACTTC
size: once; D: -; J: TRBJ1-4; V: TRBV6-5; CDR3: CASTGLRVEKLFF; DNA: TGTGCCAGCACAGGCCTGAGGGTTGAAAAACTGTTTTTT
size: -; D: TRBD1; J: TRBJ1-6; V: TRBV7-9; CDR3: CASRGQGRPYNSPLHF; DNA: TGTGCCAGCCGAGGACAGGGGAGGCCCTATAATTCACCCCTCCACTTT
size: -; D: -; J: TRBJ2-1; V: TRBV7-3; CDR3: CASSSTPTGEQFF; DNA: TGTGCCAGCAGCTCCACTCCCACGGGTGAGCAGTTCTTC
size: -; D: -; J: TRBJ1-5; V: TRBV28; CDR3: CASSPGAGRNQPQHF; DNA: TGTGCCAGCAGTCCTGGCGCCGGTCGCAATCAGCCCCAGCATTTT
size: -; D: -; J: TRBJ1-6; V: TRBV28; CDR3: CASRGPYNSPLHF; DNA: TGTGCCAGCAGGGGACCTTATAATTCACCCCTCCACTTT
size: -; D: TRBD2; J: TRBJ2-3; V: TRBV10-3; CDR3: CAIRLAGSTDTQYF; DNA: TGTGCCATCAGACTAGCGGGATCAACAGATACGCAGTATTTT
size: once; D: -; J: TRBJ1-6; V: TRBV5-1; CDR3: CASTGKEGSPLHF; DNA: TGCGCCAGCACCGGGAAAGAGGGTTCACCCCTCCACTTT
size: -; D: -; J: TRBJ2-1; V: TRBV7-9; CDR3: CASNLGEQFF; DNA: TGTGCCAGCAATCTCGGTGAGCAGTTCTTC
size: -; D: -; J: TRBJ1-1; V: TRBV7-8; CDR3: CASSQWTREGTEAFF; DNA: TGTGCCAGCAGCCAATGGACCCGGGAGGGTACTGAAGCTTTCTTT
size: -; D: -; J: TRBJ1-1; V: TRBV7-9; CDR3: CASSLKGHAYTEAFF; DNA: TGTGCCAGCAGCTTAAAGGGACACGCTTACACTGAAGCTTTCTTT
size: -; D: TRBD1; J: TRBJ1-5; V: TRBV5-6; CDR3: CASSSRQGVGNQPQHF; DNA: TGTGCCAGCAGCTCGCGACAGGGGGTTGGGAATCAGCCCCAGCATTTT
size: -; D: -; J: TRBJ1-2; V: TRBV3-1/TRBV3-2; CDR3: CASSQAAVPNYGYTF; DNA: TGTGCCAGCAGCCAAGCGGCAGTCCCTAACTATGGCTACACCTTC
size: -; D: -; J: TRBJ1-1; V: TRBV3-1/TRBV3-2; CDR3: CASSSGTSSGAFF; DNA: TGTGCCAGCAGCAGTGGGACCTCCAGTGGAGCTTTCTTT
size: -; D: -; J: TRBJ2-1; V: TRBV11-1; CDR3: CASSLFWEQFF; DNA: TGTGCCAGCAGCTTATTCTGGGAGCAGTTCTTC
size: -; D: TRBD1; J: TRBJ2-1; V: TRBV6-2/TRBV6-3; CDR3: CASSSSGTGSLNEQFF; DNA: TGTGCCAGCAGTTCGTCCGGGACAGGGTCCCTAAATGAGCAGTTCTTC
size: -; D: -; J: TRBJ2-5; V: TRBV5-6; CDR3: CASSPGLNRAQETQYF; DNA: TGTGCCAGCAGCCCGGGTCTCAATCGGGCCCAAGAGACCCAGTACTTC
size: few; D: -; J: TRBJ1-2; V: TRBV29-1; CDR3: CSGRQLNGYTF; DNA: TGCAGCGGAAGGCAACTAAATGGCTACACCTTC
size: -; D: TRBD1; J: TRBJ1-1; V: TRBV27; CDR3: CASSLFGQGAWAFF; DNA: TGTGCCAGCAGTTTATTCGGTCAGGGGGCATGGGCTTTCTTT
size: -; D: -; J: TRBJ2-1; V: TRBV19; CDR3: CASSIGARTYNEQFF; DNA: TGTGCCAGTAGTATTGGGGCGAGGACCTACAATGAGCAGTTCTTC
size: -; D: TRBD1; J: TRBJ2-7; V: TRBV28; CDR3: CASVLGPGGARNEQYF; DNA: TGTGCCAGCGTTCTCGGACCAGGGGGCGCGAGGAACGAGCAGTACTTC
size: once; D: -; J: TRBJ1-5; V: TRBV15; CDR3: CATQLMTGLNQPQHF; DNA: TGTGCCACCCAACTAATGACAGGTCTTAATCAGCCCCAGCATTTT
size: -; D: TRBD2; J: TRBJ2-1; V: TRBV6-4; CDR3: CASSDSSGSPYNEQFF; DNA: TGTGCCAGCAGTGACTCGAGCGGGAGTCCGTACAATGAGCAGTTCTTC
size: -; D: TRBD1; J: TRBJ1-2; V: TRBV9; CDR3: CASSVSKGAGYGYTF; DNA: TGTGCCAGCAGCGTCTCGAAGGGGGCGGGCTATGGCTACACCTTC
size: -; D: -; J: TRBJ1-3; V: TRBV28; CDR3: CASSFRGIGNTIYF; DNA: TGTGCCAGCAGTTTCCGAGGGATCGGAAACACCATATATTTT
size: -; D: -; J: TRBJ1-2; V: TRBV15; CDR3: CATSRDLGGNYGYTF; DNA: TGTGCCACCAGCAGAGATTTAGGGGGAAACTATGGCTACACCTTC
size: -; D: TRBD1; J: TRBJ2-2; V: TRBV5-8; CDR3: CASSSLTGRSGELFF; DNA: TGTGCCAGCAGCTCCTTGACAGGGAGAAGCGGGGAGCTGTTTTTT
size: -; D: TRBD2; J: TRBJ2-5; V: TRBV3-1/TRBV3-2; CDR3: CASSQGLAGVSRSGTQYF; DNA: TGTGCCAGCAGCCAGGGACTAGCGGGAGTGTCCCGCTCGGGGACCCAGTACTTC
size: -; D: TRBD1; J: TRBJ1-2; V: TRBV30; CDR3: CAWSVMGQGGYGYTF; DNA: TGTGCCTGGAGTGTAATGGGACAGGGCGGCTATGGCTACACCTTC
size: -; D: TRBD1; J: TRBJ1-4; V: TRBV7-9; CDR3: CASSRQGIKLFF; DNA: TGTGCCAGCAGCAGACAGGGGATAAAACTGTTTTTT
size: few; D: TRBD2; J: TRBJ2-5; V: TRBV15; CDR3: CATSRDRGGPETQYF; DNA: TGTGCCACCAGCAGAGATCGGGGAGGGCCCGAGACCCAGTACTTC
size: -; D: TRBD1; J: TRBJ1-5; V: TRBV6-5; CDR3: CASSRTGEVPQHF; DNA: TGTGCCAGCAGTCGGACAGGGGAAGTGCCCCAGCATTTT
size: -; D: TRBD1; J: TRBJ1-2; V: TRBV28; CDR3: CASSPVVGGIYGYTF; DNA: TGTGCCAGCAGTCCGGTGGTAGGGGGCATCTATGGCTACACCTTC
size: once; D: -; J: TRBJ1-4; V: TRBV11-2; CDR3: CASSLDRDTNEKLFF; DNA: TGTGCCAGCAGCTTAGACCGGGACACTAATGAAAAACTGTTTTTT
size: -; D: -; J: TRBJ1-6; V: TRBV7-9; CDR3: CASSFGGGSDSPLHF; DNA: TGTGCCAGCAGCTTCGGGGGAGGTAGCGATTCACCCCTCCACTTT
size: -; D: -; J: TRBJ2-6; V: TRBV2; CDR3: CASGPNSGANVLTF; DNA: TGTGCCAGCGGACCGAACTCTGGGGCCAACGTCCTGACTTTC
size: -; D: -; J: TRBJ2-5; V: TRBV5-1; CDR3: CASSLGTHGETQYF; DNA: TGCGCCAGCAGCTTGGGGACCCACGGGGAGACCCAGTACTTC
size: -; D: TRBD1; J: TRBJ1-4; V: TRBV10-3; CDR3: CAISESEGTGQEKLFF; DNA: TGTGCCATCAGTGAGTCGGAAGGGACAGGGCAGGAAAAACTGTTTTTT